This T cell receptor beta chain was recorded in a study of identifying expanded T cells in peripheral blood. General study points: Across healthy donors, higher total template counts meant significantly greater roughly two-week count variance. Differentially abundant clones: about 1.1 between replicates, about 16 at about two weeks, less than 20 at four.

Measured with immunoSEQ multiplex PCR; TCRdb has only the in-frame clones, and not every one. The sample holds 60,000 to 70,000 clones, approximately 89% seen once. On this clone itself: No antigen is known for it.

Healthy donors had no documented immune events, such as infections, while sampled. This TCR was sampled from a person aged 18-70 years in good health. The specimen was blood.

CDR3 DNA: TGTGCCAGTAGTATAGGCTTAGCCCAAGAGACCCAGTACTTC. Protein sequence: CASSIGLAQETQYF. This chain joins TRBV19 and TRBJ2-5, with D uncertain. The germline gives CDR1 LNHDA, CDR2 SQIVND (reference sequence). The CDR3 covers 14 residues. Trimming stripped 1 base from V and 1 base from J, with 7 bases between.